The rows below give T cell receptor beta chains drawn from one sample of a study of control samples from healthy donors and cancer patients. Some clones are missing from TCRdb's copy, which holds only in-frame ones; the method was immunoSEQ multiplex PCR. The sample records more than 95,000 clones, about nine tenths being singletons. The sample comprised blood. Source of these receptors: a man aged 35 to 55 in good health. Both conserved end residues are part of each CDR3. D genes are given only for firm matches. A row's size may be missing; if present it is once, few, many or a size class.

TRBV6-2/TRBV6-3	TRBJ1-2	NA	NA	TGTGCCAGCAGTTACGGGACATACTATGGCTACACCTTC	CASSYGTYYGYTF
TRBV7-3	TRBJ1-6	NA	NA	TGTGCCAGCAGCCCAAGCCCTTCTAATTCACCCCTCCACTTT	CASSPSPSNSPLHF
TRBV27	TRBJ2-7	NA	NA	TGTGCCAGCAGCCCGGGTCTACCTTCGCAGGACTACGAGCAGTACTTC	CASSPGLPSQDYEQYF
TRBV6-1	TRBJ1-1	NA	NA	TGTGCCAGCAGTGAATATAGCGGGGGGGGATGGCCTGAAGCTTTCTTT	CASSEYSGGGWPEAFF
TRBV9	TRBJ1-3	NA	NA	TGTGCCAGCAGCGTCGGCCAGTACTCTGGAAACACCATATATTTT	CASSVGQYSGNTIYF
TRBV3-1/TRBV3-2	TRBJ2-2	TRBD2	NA	TGTGCCAGCAGCCAGAGCCCCGGGGGGACCGGGGAGCTGTTTTTT	CASSQSPGGTGELFF
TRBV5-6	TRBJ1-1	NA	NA	TGTGCCAGCAGCTTGTTTGGGGGATCGCGGGGCGGTGAAGCTTTCTTT	CASSLFGGSRGGEAFF
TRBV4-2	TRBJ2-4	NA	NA	TGTGCCAGCAGCCAAGAAGGGCGGGGTTCTGCCAAAAACATTCAGTACTTC	CASSQEGRGSAKNIQYF
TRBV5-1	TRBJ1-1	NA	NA	TGCGCCAGCAGCTTGGTAGTGAACACTGAAGCTTTCTTT	CASSLVVNTEAFF
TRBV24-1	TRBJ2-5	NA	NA	TGTGCCACCAGTGATTGGACAATCCAAGAGACCCAGTACTTC	CATSDWTIQETQYF
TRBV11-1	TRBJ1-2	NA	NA	TGTGCCAGCAGCCCCTCTTTCGGGAACGGCTACACCTTC	CASSPSFGNGYTF
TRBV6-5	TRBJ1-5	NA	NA	TGTGCCACCAGAACCGGGCTCAATCAGCCCCAGCATTTT	CATRTGLNQPQHF
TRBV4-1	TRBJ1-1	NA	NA	TGCGCCAGCAGCCAAGACTGGAGCAATCCATTGAACACTGAAGCTTTCTTT	CASSQDWSNPLNTEAFF
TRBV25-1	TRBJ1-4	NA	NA	TGTGCCAGCCTTCCCTGGACGGGCTTTAATGAAAAACTGTTTTTT	CASLPWTGFNEKLFF
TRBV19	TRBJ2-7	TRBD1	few	TGTGCCAGTAGCCTCCCTATTTCCGTACAGGGGAGCTCCTACGAGCAGTACTTC	CASSLPISVQGSSYEQYF
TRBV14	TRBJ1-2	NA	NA	TGTGCCAGCAGCTGGGGCGGCGACTATGGCTACACCTTC	CASSWGGDYGYTF
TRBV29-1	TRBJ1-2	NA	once	TGCAGCGTTGAAGATGGGGAAAACTATGGCTACACCTTC	CSVEDGENYGYTF
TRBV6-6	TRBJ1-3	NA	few	TGTGCCAGCAGGGAACTGGTCTCTGGAAACACCATATATTTT	CASRELVSGNTIYF
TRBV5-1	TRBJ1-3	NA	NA	TGCGCCAGCAGCTTAGTCGGCAGCCCAAGATCTGGAAACACCATATATTTT	CASSLVGSPRSGNTIYF
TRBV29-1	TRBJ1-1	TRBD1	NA	TGCAGCGGAAGAACAGGGGGGTCTGAAGCTTTCTTT	CSGRTGGSEAFF
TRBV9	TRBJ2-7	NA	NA	TGTGCCAGCAGCGTGGACCTTTCTATTAGCTACGAGCAGTACTTC	CASSVDLSISYEQYF
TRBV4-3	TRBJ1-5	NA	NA	TGCGCCAGCAGCCAAGATTTACAGCTCAATCAGCCCCAGCATTTT	CASSQDLQLNQPQHF
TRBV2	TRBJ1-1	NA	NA	TGTGCCAGCAGTGAAGAAGGGTATACTGAAGCTTTCTTT	CASSEEGYTEAFF
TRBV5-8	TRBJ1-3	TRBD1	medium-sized	TGTGCCAGCAGCTCGGACAGGATTCCTGGAAACACCATATATTTT	CASSSDRIPGNTIYF
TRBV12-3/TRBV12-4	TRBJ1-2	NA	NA	TGTGCCAGCCGGACTCCAGGGGACTATGGCTACACCTTC	CASRTPGDYGYTF
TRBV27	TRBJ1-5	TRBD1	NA	TGTGCCAGCAGTCCGGACAGGGGGGGGTATCAGCCCCAGCATTTT	CASSPDRGGYQPQHF
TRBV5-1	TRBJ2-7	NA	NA	TGCGCCAGCAGGTCGTCGGCGGTCGGCTCCTACGAGCAGTACTTC	CASRSSAVGSYEQYF
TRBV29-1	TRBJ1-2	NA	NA	TGCAGCGTTAGGGCAGGCTATGGCTACACCTTC	CSVRAGYGYTF
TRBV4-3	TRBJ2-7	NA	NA	TGCGCCAGCAGCCAAGGACAGGCCTACGAGCAGTACTTC	CASSQGQAYEQYF
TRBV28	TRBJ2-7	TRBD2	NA	TGTGCCAGCAGTAGGCCAGGGAGGGCCGAGCAGTACTTC	CASSRPGRAEQYF
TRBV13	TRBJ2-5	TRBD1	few	TGTGCCAGCAGCTTAGCAGGGGGCCAAGAGACCCAGTACTTC	CASSLAGGQETQYF
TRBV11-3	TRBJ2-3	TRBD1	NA	TGTGCCAGCAGCTTGGGGACAGGGTGGCGAGTCGATACGCAGTATTTT	CASSLGTGWRVDTQYF
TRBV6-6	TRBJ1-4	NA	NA	TGTGCCAGCACCAGGAGGGTCGCAACTAATGAAAAACTGTTTTTT	CASTRRVATNEKLFF
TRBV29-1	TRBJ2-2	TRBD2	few	TGCAGCGTTGGTTCCCCGGGGGGGACCGGGGAGCTGTTTTTT	CSVGSPGGTGELFF
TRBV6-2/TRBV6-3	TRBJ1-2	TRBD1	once	TGTGCCAGCAGTTACTGGACAGGGCAGGAGGGCTACACCTTC	CASSYWTGQEGYTF
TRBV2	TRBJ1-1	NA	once	TGTGCCAGCACCTTTGGGGCAGCGAACACTGAAGCTTTCTTT	CASTFGAANTEAFF
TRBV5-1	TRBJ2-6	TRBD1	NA	TGCGCCAGCAGCCTAATAGGGACAGACCTCTCTGGGGCCAACGTCCTGACTTTC	CASSLIGTDLSGANVLTF
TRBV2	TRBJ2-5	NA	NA	TGTGCCAGCAATGGAGGGGGAGTTGGGAAGACCCAGTACTTC	CASNGGGVGKTQYF
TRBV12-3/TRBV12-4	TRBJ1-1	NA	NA	TGTGCCAGCAAAACACAGTCATATAGTGAAGCTTTCTTT	CASKTQSYSEAFF
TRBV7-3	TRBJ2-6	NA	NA	TGTGCCAGCAGCTTAACTCCTCGGCAGCAAGGATCTGGGGCCAACGTCCTGACTTTC	CASSLTPRQQGSGANVLTF
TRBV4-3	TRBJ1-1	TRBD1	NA	TGCGCCAGCAGCCAAGAAACAGGGGCGAACACTGAAGCTTTCTTT	CASSQETGANTEAFF
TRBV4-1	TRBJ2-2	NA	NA	TGCGCCAGCAGCCAAGTTCAGGTCCTGAACACCGGGGAGCTGTTTTTT	CASSQVQVLNTGELFF
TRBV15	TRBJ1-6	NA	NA	TGTGCCACCAGCAGGACCCTACAGGGAACCAATTCACCCCTCCACTTT	CATSRTLQGTNSPLHF
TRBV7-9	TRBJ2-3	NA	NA	TGTGCCAGCAGCGCGCGGGAATCCACCACAGATACGCAGTATTTT	CASSARESTTDTQYF
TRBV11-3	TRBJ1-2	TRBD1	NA	TGTGCCAGCAGCAAGACAGGGCATCTTGGCTACACCTTC	CASSKTGHLGYTF
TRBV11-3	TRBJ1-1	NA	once	TGTGCCAGCAGCGACGCACGGGGTCGCACTGAAGCTTTCTTT	CASSDARGRTEAFF
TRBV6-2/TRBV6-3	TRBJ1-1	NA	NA	TGTGCCAGCAGTTACCAGGGCGGATACACTGAAGCTTTCTTT	CASSYQGGYTEAFF
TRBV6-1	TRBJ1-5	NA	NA	TGTGCCAGCAGGGAATCCAGGGTGAGGAGCAATCAGCCCCAGCATTTT	CASRESRVRSNQPQHF
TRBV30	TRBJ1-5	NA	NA	TGTGCCTGGACGGGAGATAGCAATCAGCCCCAGCATTTT	CAWTGDSNQPQHF
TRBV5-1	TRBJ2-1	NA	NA	TGCGCCAGCAGCTGGGATTTGGATGAGCAGTTCTTC	CASSWDLDEQFF
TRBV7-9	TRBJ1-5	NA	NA	TGTGCCAGCAGCTTCTCCACAGGGTGGAATCAGCCCCAGCATTTT	CASSFSTGWNQPQHF